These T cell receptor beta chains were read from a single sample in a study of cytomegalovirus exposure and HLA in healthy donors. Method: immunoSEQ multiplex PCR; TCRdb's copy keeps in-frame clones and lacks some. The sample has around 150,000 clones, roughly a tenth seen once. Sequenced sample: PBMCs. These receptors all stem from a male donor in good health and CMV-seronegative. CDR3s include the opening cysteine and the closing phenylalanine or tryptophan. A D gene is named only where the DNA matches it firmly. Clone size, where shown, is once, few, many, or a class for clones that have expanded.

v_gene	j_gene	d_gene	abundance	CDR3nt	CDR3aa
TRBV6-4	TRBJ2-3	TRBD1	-	TGTGCCAGCAGTGACTCGGACAGGGATACGCAGTATTTT	CASSDSDRDTQYF
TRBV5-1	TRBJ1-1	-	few	TGCGCCAGCAGCTTGGGAGACAGGCACAACGGAGCTTTCTTT	CASSLGDRHNGAFF
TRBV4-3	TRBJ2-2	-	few	TGCGCCAGCAGCCAAGATTGGACAGACGGGGAGCTGTTTTTT	CASSQDWTDGELFF
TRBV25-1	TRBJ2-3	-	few	TGTGCCAGTAGCGGTTCCACAGATACGCAGTATTTT	CASSGSTDTQYF
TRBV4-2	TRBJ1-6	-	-	TGTGCCAGCAGCCATCCCCCCGGAGGGGTTTTAGATTCACCCCTCCACTTT	CASSHPPGGVLDSPLHF
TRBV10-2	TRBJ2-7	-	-	TGCGCCAGCAGTGAGGGGCGCACCTACGAGCAGTACTTC	CASSEGRTYEQYF
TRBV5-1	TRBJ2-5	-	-	TGCGCCAGCAGCTTGGACGATGCCTCAAGACGGGCCCAGTACTTC	CASSLDDASRRAQYF
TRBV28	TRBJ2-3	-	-	TGTGCCAGCAGTTTACCTTTGGACAGGCCCTTGGGGGGTGACACAGATACGCAGTATTTT	CASSLPLDRPLGGDTDTQYF
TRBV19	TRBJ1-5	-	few	TGTGCCAGTTCATGGGGGGGTGCGAATCAGCCCCAGCATTTT	CASSWGGANQPQHF
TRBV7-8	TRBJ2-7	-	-	TGTGCCAGCAGCCCTGAGCGGACCAAGTCCTACGAGCAGTACTTC	CASSPERTKSYEQYF
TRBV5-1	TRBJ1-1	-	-	TGCGCCAGCAGCTCCAGGGTAGGGGGGAACACTGAAGCTTTCTTT	CASSSRVGGNTEAFF
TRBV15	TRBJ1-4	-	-	TGTGCCACCAGCAGAGATCGGAAGCTCCGGCGGGAAAAACTGTTTTTT	CATSRDRKLRREKLFF
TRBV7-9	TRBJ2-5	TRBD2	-	TGTGCCAGCAGCCCGGGACTAGACCAAGAGACCCAGTACTTC	CASSPGLDQETQYF
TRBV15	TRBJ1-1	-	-	TGTGCCACCAGCAGAGATCAGGCAGTGAACACTGAAGCTTTCTTT	CATSRDQAVNTEAFF
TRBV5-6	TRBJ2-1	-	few	TGTGCCAGCAGCTTTGGCCTCCACAATGAGCAGTTCTTC	CASSFGLHNEQFF